This TCR beta chain came from a study of CD8+CD57+ T cells in acquired aplastic anemia. In regard to this clonotype: As yet, its antigen is unknown.

Individuals selected for sequencing had exhibited CD8+CD57+ cell expansion on flow cytometry. Study conclusions and caveats: Patients had twenty-nine CD8+ CDR3 sequences in common with controls (the shared set).

Both TCR beta VDJ combination and CDR3 sequence profiling were carried out. Genomic DNA was the template for this profiling. TCRdb re-derived calls from the reads in MiXCR, one entry per CDR3 protein. The table includes 250,000 to 350,000 distinct CDR3 sequences, under 65% detected once. CDR1 LNHDA and CDR2 SQIVND come from the germline V gene (reference sequence). The CDR3 is 15 amino acids. The V end was cut by 3 bases, the J end by 4 bases, with 12 bases between. Material: sorted CD4+, CD8+, or CD8+CD57+ T cells (not recorded which) from PBMCs. The receptor was derived from a human donor with aplastic anemia. The V call is TRBV19, the J call TRBJ1-4; no clear D gene. CDR3 bases: TGTGCCAGTAGTATCGGCGGGCACGTTAATGAAAAACTGTTTTTT. Its translation is CASSIGGHVNEKLFF.